This T cell receptor beta chain was sequenced in a study of blood T cell repertoires in COVID-19. About the study: Some COVID-19 samples were acute and others convalescent; all came from the United States, Italy and Spain. PBMCs, B-cell-depleted T cells, or T cells were the source of the cDNA or gDNA that made up the material.

The sample holds a few counts of this clone. Per the original methods: Nucleated cell number was recorded as an estimate derived from reference gene primer amplification. Sequencing used immunoSEQ multiplex PCR; TCRdb keeps in-frame clones, though not all of them. The V and J calls and the clone size are those of that table, but D and trimming were determined from the DNA. Of approximately 100,000 clones in the sample, 70% to 90% were seen once. The clonotype comes from a human donor in a cohort sampled during active COVID-19. Sequenced: peripheral blood.

The CDR3 bases are TGTGCCAGCAGTTACTCGGGGGCTGAGGGCATTCAGTACTTC. It specifies CASSYSGAEGIQYF. The chain couples TRBV6-5 to TRBJ2-4; a weak D match, TRBD1 (6 bases). This CDR3 is built from 14 residues. Germline values: CDR1 MNHEY, CDR2 SVGAGI. With 0 bases removed from V and 9 bases from J, the gap between germline ends came to 12 bases.